This record concerns one T cell receptor beta chain sequence. The data were obtained in a study of Ad26.COV2.S vaccination and SARS-CoV-2 variants. Data came from immunoSEQ multiplex PCR; TCRdb stores just in-frame clones and leaves some out. This sample yields fewer than 900,000 clones, of which 70% to 90% are seen a single time; approximately 1.5% belongs to the top ten. The CDR3 spans 15 residues. CDR1 is SNHLY and CDR2 is FYNNEI in the germline V gene. V was pared by 5 bases and J by 3 bases, with 14 bases between. The treatment was: around 19 received Ad26.COV2.S at low or high dose, single or two shots; roughly 5 received placebo; per-sample allocation not given. Sampling took place 63 days after the first vaccine or placebo injection.

The source material was peripheral blood, sampled in a trial of Ad26.COV2.S vaccine versus placebo. This TCR derives from a person aged 18 to 65 who received the Ad26.COV2.S COVID-19 vaccine or a placebo. The chain links TRBV2 to TRBJ1-5; D is perhaps TRBD1 (5 bases). CDR3 loop: CASSRDAGTNQPQHF. CDR3 nucleotides: TGTGCCAGCAGTCGGGACGCCGGAACCAATCAGCCCCAGCATTTT.